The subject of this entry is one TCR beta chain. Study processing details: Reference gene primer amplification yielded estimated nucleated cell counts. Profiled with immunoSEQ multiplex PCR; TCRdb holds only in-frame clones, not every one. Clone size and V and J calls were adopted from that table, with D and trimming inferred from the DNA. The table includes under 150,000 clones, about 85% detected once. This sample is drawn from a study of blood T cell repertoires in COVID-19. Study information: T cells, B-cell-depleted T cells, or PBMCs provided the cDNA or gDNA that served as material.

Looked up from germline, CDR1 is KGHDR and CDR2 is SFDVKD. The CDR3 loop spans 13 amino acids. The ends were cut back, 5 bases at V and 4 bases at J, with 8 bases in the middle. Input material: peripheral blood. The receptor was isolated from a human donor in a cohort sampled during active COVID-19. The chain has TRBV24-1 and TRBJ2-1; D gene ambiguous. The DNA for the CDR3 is TGTGCCACCAGTGGCCCGGAGTACAATGAGCAGTTCTTC. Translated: CATSGPEYNEQFF.